This T cell receptor beta chain was sequenced for a study of OX40 agonist ivuxolimab in advanced cancers. Study context: An agonistic human IgG2 monoclonal antibody against OX40 (CD134) was given.

The CDR3 runs to 17 residues. The ends were cut back, 3 bases at V and 2 bases at J, with 23 bases in the middle. Germline lookup yields CDR1 GTSNPN and CDR2 SVGIG (reference sequence). The method was immunoSEQ multiplex PCR; TCRdb's version includes in-frame clones alone and lacks a portion of them. The sample comprises some 50,000 clones, over 75% of which are singletons, and about 0.58% rests with the top ten. This material consisted of CD4+ or CD8+ T cells sorted from blood, taken in a trial of the OX40 agonist ivuxolimab. V is TRBV30 and J is TRBJ2-7; TRBD1 is a possible D gene (5 bases). The receptor comes from an adult with an advanced solid tumor such as melanoma, head and neck, liver or kidney cancer. CDR3 sequence: CAWSATVGRLLPYEQYF. CDR3 DNA sequence: TGTGCCTGGAGCGCAACTGTGGGGCGGCTGCTTCCCTACGAGCAGTACTTC.